These T cell receptor beta chains were read from a single sample in a study of blood T cell repertoires in COVID-19. Using immunoSEQ multiplex PCR, the repertoire was profiled, and TCRdb retains in-frame clones only, with some absent. The data contain 310,000 or so clones, about 89% of them singletons. Sequenced input: peripheral blood. The origin of the receptors is a man aged 18 to 29 who had recovered from COVID-19. Each CDR3 is given with its conserved first and last residue. D genes are given only for firm matches. Clone size is shown for a subset of rows, as once, few, many or a class of expanded clone.

NA,NA,TRBV5-1,TRBJ2-1,CASSPAGFPSYNEQFF,TGCGCCAGCAGCCCCGCCGGGTTCCCCTCCTACAATGAGCAGTTCTTC
TRBD1,NA,TRBV19,TRBJ1-2,CASSIGGQGANGGYTF,TGTGCCAGTAGTATAGGAGGACAGGGGGCAAATGGTGGCTACACCTTC
NA,NA,TRBV18,TRBJ2-7,CASSSGSLLGYEQYF,TGTGCCAGCTCATCAGGATCCCTTTTAGGCTACGAGCAGTACTTC
TRBD1,few,TRBV9,TRBJ1-1,CASSSGQARNTEAFF,TGTGCCAGCAGCTCGGGACAGGCGAGGAACACTGAAGCTTTCTTT
TRBD1,few,TRBV5-1,TRBJ1-1,CASSPGQGKHTEAFF,TGCGCCAGCAGCCCAGGACAGGGGAAACACACTGAAGCTTTCTTT
TRBD1,NA,TRBV7-2,TRBJ1-2,CASSFGTGGARGYTF,TGTGCCAGCAGCTTCGGGACAGGGGGCGCGCGGGGCTACACCTTC
NA,NA,TRBV27,TRBJ1-3,CASSLGGAGNTIYF,TGTGCCAGCAGTTTGGGAGGGGCTGGAAACACCATATATTTT
NA,NA,TRBV12-5,TRBJ1-3,CASGPRELSGNTIYF,TGTGCTAGTGGCCCCCGGGAACTCTCTGGAAACACCATATATTTT
TRBD1,once,TRBV9,TRBJ1-2,CASRGQGAMNGYTF,TGTGCCAGCAGGGGACAGGGGGCTATGAATGGCTACACCTTC
TRBD1,once,TRBV2,TRBJ1-2,CASSRVKEGAEHGYTF,TGTGCCAGCAGCCGCGTTAAGGAGGGGGCTGAGCATGGCTACACCTTC
NA,once,TRBV9,TRBJ1-1,CASSVIQGNTEAFF,TGTGCCAGCAGCGTAATTCAGGGGAACACTGAAGCTTTCTTT
TRBD1,NA,TRBV9,TRBJ2-6,CASSERQGEGSGANVLTF,TGTGCCAGCAGCGAGAGACAGGGTGAGGGCTCTGGGGCCAACGTCCTGACTTTC
NA,NA,TRBV9,TRBJ2-1,CASSVGNSGTYNEQFF,TGTGCCAGCAGCGTAGGGAATAGCGGTACCTACAATGAGCAGTTCTTC
NA,NA,TRBV15,TRBJ2-1,CATSLRTAYNEQFF,TGTGCCACCAGCTTACGGACAGCCTACAATGAGCAGTTCTTC
TRBD2,few,TRBV29-1,TRBJ2-7,CSAGTSGTEQYF,TGCAGCGCCGGGACTAGCGGGACCGAGCAGTACTTC
NA,NA,TRBV4-3,TRBJ2-7,CASSQEGGAPHYEQYF,TGCGCCAGCAGCCAAGAAGGGGGGGCCCCACACTACGAGCAGTACTTC
TRBD2,NA,TRBV2,TRBJ2-1,CASTQLAGGEQFF,TGTGCCAGCACCCAGCTAGCGGGAGGAGAGCAGTTCTTC
NA,once,TRBV9,TRBJ2-5,CASSVGQFLETQYF,TGTGCCAGCAGCGTAGGACAGTTCTTGGAGACCCAGTACTTC
TRBD2,NA,TRBV2,TRBJ2-1,CASSEKGFGSGVSYNEQFF,TGTGCCAGCAGTGAAAAGGGTTTCGGTAGCGGGGTTTCCTACAATGAGCAGTTCTTC
NA,NA,TRBV6-5,TRBJ2-7,CASSFAASSSYEQYF,TGTGCCAGCAGCTTCGCAGCGAGTAGCTCCTACGAGCAGTACTTC
NA,NA,TRBV7-9,TRBJ2-2,CASSLDETVTGELFF,TGTGCCAGCAGCTTAGATGAGACAGTCACCGGGGAGCTGTTTTTT
TRBD2,NA,TRBV28,TRBJ2-5,CASSSERDWIQETQYF,TGTGCCAGCAGTTCGGAGCGGGACTGGATCCAAGAGACCCAGTACTTC
NA,NA,TRBV7-9,TRBJ2-7,CASSPRSGLDEQYF,TGTGCCAGCAGCCCTAGATCGGGACTCGACGAGCAGTACTTC
NA,NA,TRBV15,TRBJ1-1,CATSRDQGLAAEAFF,TGTGCCACCAGCAGAGATCAGGGACTAGCCGCTGAAGCTTTCTTT
TRBD2,once,TRBV5-3,TRBJ2-3,CARSPAGLAGRSTDTQYF,TGTGCCAGAAGCCCGGCAGGACTAGCGGGAAGAAGCACAGATACGCAGTATTTT
NA,NA,TRBV7-2,TRBJ1-1,CASTQWGRNTEAFF,TGTGCCAGTACCCAGTGGGGGCGAAACACTGAAGCTTTCTTT
NA,NA,TRBV6-5,TRBJ1-5,CASSREVEGQPQHF,TGTGCCAGCAGCCGAGAGGTCGAGGGACAGCCCCAGCATTTT
TRBD1,once,TRBV3-1/TRBV3-2,TRBJ2-1,CASRDTGQLYNEQFF,TGTGCCAGCAGGGATACGGGACAGCTTTACAATGAGCAGTTCTTC
NA,once,TRBV12-3/TRBV12-4,TRBJ2-7,CASSSGSSYEQYF,TGTGCCAGCAGCTCAGGCTCCAGCTACGAGCAGTACTTC
NA,once,TRBV27,TRBJ2-7,CASSQYRGEQYF,TGTGCCAGCAGCCAATATAGGGGCGAGCAGTACTTC
NA,NA,TRBV4-1,TRBJ1-6,CASSLREVSQGAHNNSPLHF,TGCGCCAGCAGCCTTCGTGAGGTGTCTCAGGGCGCACATAATAATTCACCCCTCCACTTT
NA,NA,TRBV27,TRBJ1-1,CASLSMREAFF,TGTGCCAGCCTTTCTATGCGTGAAGCTTTCTTT
NA,NA,TRBV2,TRBJ2-1,CASSGDNNEQFF,TGTGCCAGCAGTGGGGACAACAATGAGCAGTTCTTC
TRBD1,NA,TRBV2,TRBJ1-2,CASSLQGFSGYTF,TGTGCCAGCAGTCTACAGGGGTTCTCAGGCTACACCTTC
NA,NA,TRBV29-1,TRBJ2-3,CSVFGFRVKGLDTQYF,TGCAGCGTTTTCGGTTTCAGGGTTAAAGGTTTAGATACGCAGTATTTT
TRBD1,NA,TRBV10-2,TRBJ2-7,CASMGQSSYEQYF,TGCGCCAGTATGGGACAGAGCTCCTACGAGCAGTACTTC
TRBD2,NA,TRBV14,TRBJ2-5,CASSPGLVGETQYF,TGTGCCAGCAGCCCCGGACTAGTGGGAGAGACCCAGTACTTC
TRBD1,NA,TRBV2,TRBJ2-7,CASRGQGVHYEQYF,TGTGCCAGCAGGGGACAGGGGGTGCACTACGAGCAGTACTTC
TRBD1,NA,TRBV2,TRBJ1-5,CASSAGQGNQPQHF,TGTGCCAGCAGTGCCGGACAGGGAAATCAGCCCCAGCATTTT
NA,NA,TRBV6-2/TRBV6-3,TRBJ1-2,CASSLDSINYGYTF,TGTGCCAGCAGTCTGGACAGCATTAACTATGGCTACACCTTC
NA,NA,TRBV5-8,TRBJ2-2,CASSQTGNTGELFF,TGTGCCAGCAGCCAGACAGGGAACACCGGGGAGCTGTTTTTT
TRBD1,NA,TRBV4-1,TRBJ1-4,CASSQEPGGGREKLFF,TGCGCCAGCAGCCAAGAACCAGGGGGCGGGCGGGAAAAACTGTTTTTT
NA,NA,TRBV27,TRBJ2-7,CASSFSGDYEQYF,TGTGCCAGCAGTTTTTCAGGGGACTACGAGCAGTACTTC
TRBD1,NA,TRBV9,TRBJ1-3,CASSPSRDRGNTIYF,TGTGCCAGCAGCCCAAGTCGGGACAGAGGAAACACCATATATTTT
NA,NA,TRBV7-9,TRBJ1-3,CASSLPTQGSSGNTIYF,TGTGCCAGCAGCTTACCAACTCAGGGTTCCTCTGGAAACACCATATATTTT
TRBD1,NA,TRBV6-6,TRBJ1-1,CASSYPDRGNTEAFF,TGTGCCAGCAGTTACCCGGACAGGGGGAACACTGAAGCTTTCTTT
NA,NA,TRBV5-1,TRBJ2-3,CASGADPSTDTQYF,TGCGCCAGTGGAGCGGACCCTAGCACAGATACGCAGTATTTT
NA,NA,TRBV3-1/TRBV3-2,TRBJ2-3,CASSQGRQSQADTQYF,TGTGCCAGCAGCCAGGGCAGACAAAGTCAGGCAGATACGCAGTATTTT
NA,NA,TRBV7-2,TRBJ1-2,CASSLAPGTNYGYTF,TGTGCCAGCAGCTTAGCTCCGGGGACTAACTATGGCTACACCTTC
TRBD2,NA,TRBV10-2,TRBJ2-1,CASHPGLAGTPREQFF,TGCGCCAGCCACCCCGGACTAGCGGGGACTCCAAGGGAGCAGTTCTTC
NA,NA,TRBV5-6,TRBJ1-2,CASSLVNYGYTF,TGTGCCAGCAGCCTCGTTAACTATGGCTACACCTTC